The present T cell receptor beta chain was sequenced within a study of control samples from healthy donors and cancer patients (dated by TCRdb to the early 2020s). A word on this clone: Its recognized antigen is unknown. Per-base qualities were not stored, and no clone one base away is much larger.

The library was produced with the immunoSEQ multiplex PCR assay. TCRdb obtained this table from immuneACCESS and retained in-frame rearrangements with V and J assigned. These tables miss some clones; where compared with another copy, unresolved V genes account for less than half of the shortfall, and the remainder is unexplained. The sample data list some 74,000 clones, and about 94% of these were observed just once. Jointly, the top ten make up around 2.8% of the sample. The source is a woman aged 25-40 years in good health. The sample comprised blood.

The CDR3 loop reads CASHTAANTGELFF. The base sequence is TGTGCCAGCCACACAGCCGCGAACACCGGGGAGCTGTTTTTT. This sequence uses TRBV5-6 and TRBJ2-2, with the D segment identity uncertain. Per the germline V gene, SGHDT is the CDR1 and YYEEEE is the CDR2. The V and J ends are trimmed by 7 bases and 0 bases, leaving 10 bases between them. The CDR3 has 14 amino acids, counting the end cysteine and phenylalanine. CDR3 DNA only is kept here, 42 bases in frame from base 1. The CDR3, completed at both ends by the reference TRBV5-6 and TRBJ2-2 genes, gives the full variable domain DAGVTQSPTHLIKTRGQQVTLRCSPKSGHDTVSWYQQALGQGPQFIFQYYEEEERQRGNFPDRFSGHQFPNYSSELNVNALLLGDSALYLCASHTAANTGELFFGEGSRLTVL.